This T cell receptor (beta chain) was found in a study of T cell repertoires in cytomegalovirus infection. TCRdb independently ran MiXCR on the reads; one entry per CDR3 protein. Here the sample spans more than 400,000 distinct CDR3 sequences, about 30% being singletons. Germline-derived CDR1 and CDR2 are SGHTA and FQGNSA. The CDR3 totals 13 residues. The V end lost 5 bases, the J end lost 2 bases, and 10 bases lay between the germline ends. The table lists this clonotype with many counts. Its antigen remains unknown. Overall study results and limits: Clonotypes of TCR beta that were HLA-C-restricted and CMV-specific dominated the ex vivo response.

This receptor was taken from a human donor in good health (CMV status not recorded). Some clones in this sample may be carry-over from other donors' samples. Sequenced material: PBMCs. V gene TRBV7-2 combines with J gene TRBJ2-7, with D perhaps TRBD1 or TRBD2 (5 bases each). The CDR3 bases are TGTGCCAGCAGCAATAGGGGAGCCTACGAGCAGTACTTC. Protein product: CASSNRGAYEQYF.